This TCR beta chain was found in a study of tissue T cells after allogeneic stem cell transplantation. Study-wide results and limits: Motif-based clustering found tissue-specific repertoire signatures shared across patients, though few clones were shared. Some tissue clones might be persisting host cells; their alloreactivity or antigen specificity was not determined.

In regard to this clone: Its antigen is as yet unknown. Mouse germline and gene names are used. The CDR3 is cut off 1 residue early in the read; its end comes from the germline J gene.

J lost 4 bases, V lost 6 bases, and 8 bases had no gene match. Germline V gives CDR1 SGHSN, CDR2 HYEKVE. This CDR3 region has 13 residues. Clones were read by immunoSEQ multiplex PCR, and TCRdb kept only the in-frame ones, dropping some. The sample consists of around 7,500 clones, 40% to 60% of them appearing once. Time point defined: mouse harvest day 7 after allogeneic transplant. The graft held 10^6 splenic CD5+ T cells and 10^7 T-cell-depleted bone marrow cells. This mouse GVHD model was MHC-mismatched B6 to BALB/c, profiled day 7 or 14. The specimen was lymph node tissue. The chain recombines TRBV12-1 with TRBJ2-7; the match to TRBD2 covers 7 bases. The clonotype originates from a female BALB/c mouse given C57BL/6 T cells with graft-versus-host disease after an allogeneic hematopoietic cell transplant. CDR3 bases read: TGTGCCAGCAGTGACCGGGGGGGATATGAACAGTAC. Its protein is CASSDRGGYEQY. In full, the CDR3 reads CASSDRGGYEQYF.